Shown below are 3 T cell receptor beta chains from a single sample sequenced in a study of CXCR3-negative and CXCR3-positive naive CD8 T cells. Whole-study findings and limits: Hydrophobicity of TRB CDR3s was greater in CXCR3-positive naive cells than in CXCR3-negative naive cells.

Their antigens remain unidentified. Libraries of TRB cDNA were made by 5' RACE and carried UMIs. TCRdb re-called the 5' RACE reads, yielding one record per CDR3 amino acid sequence without DNA. In total, the table holds about 98,000 distinct CDR3 sequences. Specimen: naive CXCR3+ CD8+ T cells from blood. Stated subset: CD45RO-CCR7+CD27+CD95- naive CD8+ T cells expressing CXCR3 (TNR3+). The origin of the receptors is a human donor in good health. Some clones in this sample may be carry-over from other donors' samples.

This rearrangement joins TRBV14 to TRBJ2-2; TCRdb designates TRBD2, a call that cannot be tested without DNA. The germline CDR1 and CDR2 sequences are SGHDN and FVKESK. The CDR3 consists of 15 residues. The CDR3 loop is CASSQVGGYTGELFF.

This chain links TRBV13 with TRBJ2-5. Germline V CDR1 and CDR2: PRHDT, FYEKMQ (reference sequence). The CDR3 totals 14 residues. CDR3 sequence reads: CASSLYRPQETQYF.

The chain couples TRBV20-1 to TRBJ2-1. Germline V CDR1 and CDR2: DFQATT, SNEGSKA (reference sequence). This CDR3 spans 11 amino acids. The CDR3 sequence: CSANQYNEQFF.